The entry below describes one T cell receptor beta chain. The antigen remains undetermined. This record comes from a study of T cell responses to AZD1222 COVID-19 vaccine. Findings and limits, study-wide: Spike-specific TCR breadth and depth both grew after two AZD1222 doses. Unmutated variant regions are reportedly the target of nearly half of TCRs that are spike-specific.

TCRdb keeps only in-frame clones here, not all; method: immunoSEQ multiplex PCR. The record lists 150,000 or so clones, of which the ten most abundant hold about 2.3%. CDR1 and CDR2 (germline): SGHRS, YFSETQ. The CDR3 is made up of 14 amino acids. V lost 4 bases, J lost 4 bases, and 6 bases stayed unmatched. The sequencing sample was made of peripheral blood. The genes are TRBV5-1 and TRBJ1-2; 8 nucleotides align to TRBD1. The source is an adult in good health. The DNA for the CDR3 is TGCGCCAGCAGCCCTCGGACAGGGACCTATGGCTACACCTTC. This gives the protein CASSPRTGTYGYTF.